Listed below are T cell receptor beta chains from one sample, sequenced in a study of cytomegalovirus exposure and HLA in healthy donors. Produced via immunoSEQ multiplex PCR; TCRdb's table is partial and in-frame only. The data hold roughly 100,000 clones, with about 74% observed a single time. The sample was PBMCs. These receptors all stem from a male donor in good health and CMV-seropositive. The CDR3 runs from the conserved cysteine through the conserved F or W. A D gene is named only where the DNA matches it firmly. Rows give clone size only sometimes, using once, few, many, or a class for an expanded clone.

CDR3 length: 14; V gene: TRBV11-2; J gene: TRBJ2-7; clone size: -; D gene: -; CDR3 DNA: TGTGCCAGCAGCTTTACACTCACGTCGGGAGAGCAGTACTTC; CDR3 protein: CASSFTLTSGEQYF
CDR3 length: 17; V gene: TRBV10-3; J gene: TRBJ1-4; clone size: -; D gene: -; CDR3 DNA: TGTGCCATCAGTGATCTATTCGCACCCGCAACTAATGAAAAACTGTTTTTT; CDR3 protein: CAISDLFAPATNEKLFF
CDR3 length: 14; V gene: TRBV19; J gene: TRBJ1-2; clone size: -; D gene: TRBD1; CDR3 DNA: TGTGCCAGTAGCCAACAGGGGTATGGCTATGGCTACACCTTC; CDR3 protein: CASSQQGYGYGYTF
CDR3 length: 14; V gene: TRBV28; J gene: TRBJ1-1; clone size: -; D gene: -; CDR3 DNA: TGTGCCAGCAGACCCCCGACACAGAACACTGAAGCTTTCTTT; CDR3 protein: CASRPPTQNTEAFF
CDR3 length: 13; V gene: TRBV18; J gene: TRBJ2-3; clone size: -; D gene: -; CDR3 DNA: TGTGCCAGCTCACCACTCCAGGGTGGGACGCAGTATTTT; CDR3 protein: CASSPLQGGTQYF
CDR3 length: 14; V gene: TRBV23-1; J gene: TRBJ1-5; clone size: few; D gene: TRBD1; CDR3 DNA: TGCGCCAGCAGTCAAAGACAGGGAGGACAGCCCCAGCATTTT; CDR3 protein: CASSQRQGGQPQHF
CDR3 length: 14; V gene: TRBV7-2; J gene: TRBJ2-7; clone size: -; D gene: TRBD1; CDR3 DNA: TGTGCCAGCAGCTCCCGGACAGGAGACTACGAGCAGTACTTC; CDR3 protein: CASSSRTGDYEQYF
CDR3 length: 12; V gene: TRBV28; J gene: TRBJ2-1; clone size: few; D gene: -; CDR3 DNA: TGTGCCAGCAGCCAACAGGGTACTGAGCAGTTCTTC; CDR3 protein: CASSQQGTEQFF
CDR3 length: 13; V gene: TRBV23-1; J gene: TRBJ2-3; clone size: -; D gene: TRBD1; CDR3 DNA: TGCGCCAGCAGGGGACAGCCAAGAGGTACGCAGTATTTT; CDR3 protein: CASRGQPRGTQYF
CDR3 length: 14; V gene: TRBV6-5; J gene: TRBJ1-4; clone size: -; D gene: -; CDR3 DNA: TGTGCCAGCAGTCGGACAAGTAGTAATGAAAAACTGTTTTTT; CDR3 protein: CASSRTSSNEKLFF